A selection of T cell receptor beta chains follows, all from one sample in a study of read filtering for tumor transcriptome and immune sequencing. TCRdb processed the reads anew with MiXCR; each CDR3 protein has one entry. This sample carries around 5,200 distinct CDR3 sequences, 20% of them seen once, and the ten largest clones take roughly 19%. Sequencing was performed on a population of CD138-negative cells sorted from bone marrow. The source is a donor at least 40 years old with multiple myeloma. Both conserved end residues are part of each CDR3. The order of the fields is clone size, D gene, CDR3 length, V gene, J gene, CDR3 DNA, CDR3 protein. A D gene is named only where the DNA matches it firmly. Clone size is stated in some rows and not others, as once, few, many or a class when expanded.

clone_size: medium-sized
d_call: NA
cdr3_length: 14
v_call: TRBV10-3
j_call: TRBJ2-1
cdr3_nt: TGTGCCATCACGGACAGCCGGGAGGACAATGAGCAGTTCTTC
cdr3_aa: CAITDSREDNEQFF

clone_size: NA
d_call: TRBD2
cdr3_length: 13
v_call: TRBV29-1
j_call: TRBJ2-1
cdr3_nt: TGCAGCGGGGGGACTAGCGGGAGTACGGTTCGAGTCTTC
cdr3_aa: CSGGTSGSTVRVF

clone_size: NA
d_call: NA
cdr3_length: 13
v_call: TRBV7-2
j_call: TRBJ1-1
cdr3_nt: TGTGCCAGCAGCTTTGCTTGGACAGTGGAGGCTTTCTTT
cdr3_aa: CASSFAWTVEAFF

clone_size: many
d_call: TRBD2
cdr3_length: 15
v_call: TRBV5-8
j_call: TRBJ2-3
cdr3_nt: TGTGCCAGCAGCGCGGGACTAGCTAGAAAAAATACGCAGTATTTT
cdr3_aa: CASSAGLARKNTQYF

clone_size: many
d_call: NA
cdr3_length: 15
v_call: TRBV9
j_call: TRBJ1-1
cdr3_nt: TGTGCCAGCAGCCCGATAAGGGGCGCGGACACTGAAGCTTTCTTT
cdr3_aa: CASSPIRGADTEAFF

clone_size: medium-sized
d_call: TRBD2
cdr3_length: 17
v_call: TRBV13
j_call: TRBJ2-2
cdr3_nt: TGTGCCAGCAGCACCGGGACTAGCGGGAGTGTCACCGGGGAGCTGTTTTTT
cdr3_aa: CASSTGTSGSVTGELFF

clone_size: NA
d_call: TRBD2
cdr3_length: 15
v_call: TRBV25-1
j_call: TRBJ2-7
cdr3_nt: TGTGCCAGCAGTCCCGGGACTAGCCATACCTACGAGCAGAACTTC
cdr3_aa: CASSPGTSHTYEQNF

clone_size: many
d_call: NA
cdr3_length: 19
v_call: TRBV6-4
j_call: TRBJ1-4
cdr3_nt: TGTGCCAGCAGTCTCGTGGGACTGCGGAGACCTGCAACTAATGAAAAACTGTTTTTT
cdr3_aa: CASSLVGLRRPATNEKLFF

clone_size: medium-sized
d_call: NA
cdr3_length: 15
v_call: TRBV11-2
j_call: TRBJ2-3
cdr3_nt: TGTGCCAGCAGCTTACCCGGCGGGAGCACAGATACGCAGTATTTT
cdr3_aa: CASSLPGGSTDTQYF

clone_size: medium-sized
d_call: TRBD1
cdr3_length: 15
v_call: TRBV7-2
j_call: TRBJ1-2
cdr3_nt: TGTGCCAGCAGCTTAGGGGGACAGGGGGCATATGGCTACACCTTC
cdr3_aa: CASSLGGQGAYGYTF

clone_size: medium-sized
d_call: TRBD1
cdr3_length: 16
v_call: TRBV19
j_call: TRBJ1-2
cdr3_nt: TGTGCCAGTAGTATATCCCTTCCCGGGACAGGGAAAGGCTACACCTTC
cdr3_aa: CASSISLPGTGKGYTF

clone_size: NA
d_call: NA
cdr3_length: 15
v_call: TRBV6-5
j_call: TRBJ1-5
cdr3_nt: TGTGCCAGCAGAATCGTCAGGTTTAGCAATCAGCCCCAGCACTTT
cdr3_aa: CASRIVRFSNQPQHF

clone_size: many
d_call: NA
cdr3_length: 16
v_call: TRBV7-9
j_call: TRBJ2-7
cdr3_nt: TGTGCCAGCAGCTTAGCGCATGCAGGTTACTCCTACGAGCAGTACTTC
cdr3_aa: CASSLAHAGYSYEQYF

clone_size: medium-sized
d_call: NA
cdr3_length: 16
v_call: TRBV11-2
j_call: TRBJ2-1
cdr3_nt: TGTGCCAGCAGCTTAGCGACAGCTTACACCTACAATGAGCAGTTCTTC
cdr3_aa: CASSLATAYTYNEQFF

clone_size: medium-sized
d_call: TRBD1
cdr3_length: 16
v_call: TRBV5-4
j_call: TRBJ2-1
cdr3_nt: TGTGCCAGCAGCTTCGGATCCGGGACAGACGACAATGAGCAGTTCTTC
cdr3_aa: CASSFGSGTDDNEQFF

clone_size: NA
d_call: NA
cdr3_length: 14
v_call: TRBV19
j_call: TRBJ2-7
cdr3_nt: TGTGCCAGTAGTGGACCCTCTACGGGCTACGAGCAGTACTTC
cdr3_aa: CASSGPSTGYEQYF

clone_size: few
d_call: NA
cdr3_length: 13
v_call: TRBV7-9
j_call: TRBJ1-1
cdr3_nt: TGTGCCAGCAGCCCCGGGTCAAACACTGAAGCTTTCTTT
cdr3_aa: CASSPGSNTEAFF

clone_size: large
d_call: NA
cdr3_length: 16
v_call: TRBV27
j_call: TRBJ2-1
cdr3_nt: TGTGCCAGCAGTTTCTTCGGGTCAATTGCCGGGGATGAGCAGTTCTTC
cdr3_aa: CASSFFGSIAGDEQFF

clone_size: NA
d_call: TRBD2
cdr3_length: 14
v_call: TRBV19
j_call: TRBJ2-7
cdr3_nt: TGTGCCAGTAGGGTAGCGGGAGACTCCTACGAGCAGTACTTC
cdr3_aa: CASRVAGDSYEQYF

clone_size: medium-sized
d_call: NA
cdr3_length: 12
v_call: TRBV20-1
j_call: TRBJ2-1
cdr3_nt: TGCAGTGCTAGCTACAGGTACAATGAGCAGTTCTTC
cdr3_aa: CSASYRYNEQFF

clone_size: many
d_call: NA
cdr3_length: 13
v_call: TRBV27
j_call: TRBJ2-3
cdr3_nt: TGTGCCAGCAGTTCTCAGGGGACCGATACGCAGTATTTT
cdr3_aa: CASSSQGTDTQYF

clone_size: NA
d_call: TRBD1
cdr3_length: 13
v_call: TRBV5-4
j_call: TRBJ1-1
cdr3_nt: TGTGCCAGCAGCTTACAGGGGGGAAATGAAGCTTTCTTT
cdr3_aa: CASSLQGGNEAFF

clone_size: NA
d_call: NA
cdr3_length: 13
v_call: TRBV5-1
j_call: TRBJ2-3
cdr3_nt: TGCGCCAGCAGCTTGTCCCTCACAGATACGCAGTATTTT
cdr3_aa: CASSLSLTDTQYF

clone_size: medium-sized
d_call: TRBD1
cdr3_length: 15
v_call: TRBV7-9
j_call: TRBJ1-1
cdr3_nt: TGTGCCAGCAGCGCAGTCCGGGACAGGGGTCCTGAAGCTTTCTTT
cdr3_aa: CASSAVRDRGPEAFF

clone_size: many
d_call: NA
cdr3_length: 13
v_call: TRBV7-2
j_call: TRBJ2-5
cdr3_nt: TGTGCCAGCAGCTTAGGACAGAAAGAGACCCAGTACTTC
cdr3_aa: CASSLGQKETQYF

clone_size: medium-sized
d_call: NA
cdr3_length: 15
v_call: TRBV4-2
j_call: TRBJ2-1
cdr3_nt: TGTGCCAGCAGCCAAGAAGACAGGTCCTACAATGAGCAGTTCTTC
cdr3_aa: CASSQEDRSYNEQFF

clone_size: medium-sized
d_call: NA
cdr3_length: 17
v_call: TRBV20-1
j_call: TRBJ1-1
cdr3_nt: TGCAGTGCTAGAGATCAGTCGGCAGGGTCGGTGAACACTGAAGCTTTCTTT
cdr3_aa: CSARDQSAGSVNTEAFF